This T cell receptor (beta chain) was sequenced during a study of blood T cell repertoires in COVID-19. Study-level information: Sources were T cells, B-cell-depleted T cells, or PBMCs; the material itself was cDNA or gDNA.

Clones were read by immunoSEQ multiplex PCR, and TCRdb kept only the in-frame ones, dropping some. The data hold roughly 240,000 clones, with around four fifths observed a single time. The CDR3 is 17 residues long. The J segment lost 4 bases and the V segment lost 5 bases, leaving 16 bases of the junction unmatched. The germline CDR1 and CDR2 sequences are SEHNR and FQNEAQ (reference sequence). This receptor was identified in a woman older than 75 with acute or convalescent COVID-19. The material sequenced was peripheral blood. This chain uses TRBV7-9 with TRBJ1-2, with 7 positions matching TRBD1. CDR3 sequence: CASSPGGILTPSYGYTF. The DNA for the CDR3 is TGTGCCAGCAGCCCAGGGGGGATACTAACCCCTTCCTATGGCTACACCTTC.